The next 29 T cell receptor beta chains were all read from a single sample in a study of blood T cell repertoires in COVID-19. The method was immunoSEQ multiplex PCR; TCRdb's version includes in-frame clones alone and lacks a portion of them. Among 140,000 to 150,000 clones listed, 88% were seen once. Sample: peripheral blood. Source of these receptors: a human donor in a cohort sampled during active COVID-19.

V gene TRBV4-1 combines with J gene TRBJ1-4; perhaps TRBD1 as D (5 bases). Trimming pared 1 base from V and 7 bases from J, leaving 16 bases between. Germline V gene sequence: CDR1 MGHRA, CDR2 YSYEKL. This CDR3 is 16 amino acids long. The CDR3 DNA reads as TGCGCCAGCAGCCAAGGCAACGGGGGAGGAGTTGAAAAACTGTTTTTT. This gives the protein CASSQGNGGGVEKLFF.

The chain carries TRBV29-1 and TRBJ2-7; 9 bases line up with TRBD1. Looked up from germline, CDR1 is SQVTM and CDR2 is ANQGSEA. Unmatched junction bases numbered 7, after V lost 5 bases and J lost 5 bases. This CDR3 has 13 residues. CDR3 bases: TGCAGCGTTCGACAGGGGGTGCAAAACGAGCAGTACTTC. As protein: CSVRQGVQNEQYF.

Only a few counts were recorded for this clone. This rearrangement joins TRBV28 to TRBJ2-7; 8 bases line up with TRBD1. Per the germline V gene, CDR1 is MDHEN and CDR2 is SYDVKM. Losses at the gene ends were 5 bases for V and 4 bases for J; bases not matched to a gene: 7. The CDR3 has 14 residues. CDR3 protein: CASSRTGSLYEQYF. The CDR3 DNA sequence: TGTGCCAGCAGTAGGACAGGGTCGCTATACGAGCAGTACTTC.

The chain joins TRBV5-4 to TRBJ2-5; 12 nucleotides align to TRBD2. CDR1 and CDR2 (germline): SGHNT, YYREEE (reference sequence). The J segment lost 5 bases and the V segment lost 4 bases, leaving 9 bases of the junction unmatched. This CDR3 spans 16 amino acids. The CDR3 loop reads CASSRRLAGVDETQYF. The CDR3, as DNA: TGTGCCAGCAGCCGGAGACTAGCGGGAGTGGATGAGACCCAGTACTTC.

The rearrangement links TRBV9 to TRBJ2-1; D might be TRBD2 (6 bases). This CDR3 region has 15 residues. CDR1 is SGDLS and CDR2 is YYNGEE in the germline V gene. The germline V and J ends were trimmed by 4 bases and 2 bases, with 13 bases remaining between them. This CDR3 is CASSSRAGTYNEQFF. Written as DNA, the CDR3 is TGTGCCAGCAGCTCCCGTGCGGGGACCTACAATGAGCAGTTCTTC.

The J gene is TRBJ2-5, the V gene TRBV6-6; 7 bases match TRBD2. The CDR3 contains 14 residues. V lost 6 bases and J lost 4; bases outside the gene matches: 8. Germline CDR1 and CDR2: MNHNY and SVGAGI (reference sequence). Here the CDR3 reads CASRLGGGRETQYF. For the CDR3, the DNA is TGTGCCAGCAGGCTTGGGGGGGGAAGAGAGACCCAGTACTTC.

The CDR3 loop is CAWSWATGNTIYF. CDR3 DNA: TGTGCCTGGAGTTGGGCTACTGGAAACACCATATATTTT. The chain has TRBV30 and TRBJ1-3; D is ambiguous. The CDR3 extends over 13 amino acids. Germline CDR1 reads GTSNPN; CDR2 reads SVGIG (reference sequence). The V end was cut by 2 bases, the J end by 2 bases, with 7 bases between.

The chain joins TRBV6-5 to TRBJ2-5, with 8 bases lining up with TRBD2. From germline, CDR1 is MNHEY and CDR2 SVGAGI. The CDR3 is made up of 14 amino acids. V trimming: 5 bases; J trimming: 4 bases; junction bases outside the gene matches: 6. The CDR3 protein is CASSLSREGETQYF. The DNA of the CDR3 is TGTGCCAGCAGTCTCTCCCGGGAGGGAGAGACCCAGTACTTC.

This clone was detected once. The V call is TRBV25-1, the J call TRBJ1-4; D is possibly TRBD1 (5 bases). Trimming removed 5 bases at V and 4 bases at J, with 11 bases between. The CDR3 has 14 residues. CDR1 and CDR2 from the germline V gene are MGHDK and SYGVNS. The chain's CDR3 is CASSPGGGNEKLFF. CDR3 bases: TGTGCCAGCAGTCCTGGGGGGGGTAATGAAAAACTGTTTTTT. Using reference TRBV25-1 and TRBJ1-4 for the parts outside the CDR3, the full variable domain is EADIYQTPRYLVIGTGKKITLECSQTMGHDKMYWYQQDPGMELHLIHYSYGVNSTEKGDLSSESTVSRIRTEHFPLTLESARPSHTSQYLCASSPGGGNEKLFFGSGTQLSVL.

The genes are TRBV6-6 and TRBJ2-6, with 7 positions matching TRBD2. Germline lookup yields CDR1 MNHNY and CDR2 SVGAGI (reference sequence). The CDR3 is made up of 19 amino acids. Germline trimming cut 6 bases from V and 0 bases from J; bases unmatched to any gene: 14. The CDR3 is CASSRITGGFFSGANVLTF. The CDR3 DNA sequence: TGTGCCAGCAGCCGAATTACGGGGGGATTTTTCTCTGGGGCCAACGTCCTGACTTTC.

The rearrangement uses TRBV10-1 and TRBJ2-1; D may be TRBD2 (6 bases). Germline-derived CDR1 and CDR2 are WNHNN and SYGVQD (reference sequence). This CDR3 contains 16 residues. V lost 0 bases and J 7 bases, leaving 16 bases between the germline ends. For the CDR3, the DNA is TGCGCCAGCAGTGAGTCAATTTGGGGGGAACGTAATGAGCAGTTCTTC. It yields the protein CASSESIWGERNEQFF.

V and J are TRBV7-6 and TRBJ2-2; 7 nucleotides align to TRBD2. V lost 5 bases to trimming and J lost 1 base; unmatched junction nucleotides: 7. The V gene's germline CDR1 is SGHVS and CDR2 FNYEAQ. The CDR3 sequence is 16 residues long. CDR3 in DNA: TGTGCCAGCAGCCCTCGCGGGGGTATGAACACCGGGGAGCTGTTTTTT. It translates to CASSPRGGMNTGELFF.

The genes are TRBV13 and TRBJ2-7, with 8 bases lining up with TRBD1. The length of the CDR3 is 14 residues. The germline V gene encodes CDR1 PRHDT and CDR2 FYEKMQ (reference sequence). V shed 4 bases, J shed 7 bases, and the junction held 9 bases outside the gene matches. The CDR3 DNA is TGTGCCAGCAGCTCGGACAGGGAGATTGCGGAGCAGTACTTC. Its translation is CASSSDREIAEQYF.

The rearrangement uses TRBV6-1 and TRBJ1-1; D uncertain. The germline gives CDR1 MNHNS, CDR2 SASEGT. The CDR3 is 12 amino acids. Trimming cost V 2 bases and J 1 base, with 2 bases left between them. The CDR3 DNA sequence: TGTGCCAGCAGTGAACAGAACACTGAAGCTTTCTTT. Translation: CASSEQNTEAFF.

J is TRBJ2-2 and V is TRBV29-1; 7 nucleotides agree with TRBD1. CDR3 length: 16 amino acids. After removal of 3 bases from V and 7 bases from J, the junction contained 14 bases not matched to a gene. Germline V gives CDR1 SQVTM, CDR2 ANQGSEA. CDR3 region: CSVDISGRQGVGELFF. CDR3 DNA sequence: TGCAGCGTTGACATATCAGGGCGACAGGGCGTCGGGGAGCTGTTTTTT.

V is TRBV6-1 and J is TRBJ1-1; TRBD1 aligns across 9 bases. CDR3 length: 16 residues. The germline V gene encodes CDR1 MNHNS and CDR2 SASEGT. Trimming cost V 3 bases and J 0 bases; bases outside gene matches: 5. The CDR3 sequence: CASSERGQGMNTEAFF. DNA of the CDR3: TGTGCCAGCAGTGAGAGAGGACAGGGGATGAACACTGAAGCTTTCTTT.

J is TRBJ1-2 and V is TRBV11-2; D is unclear. The CDR3 sequence is 14 residues long. V lost 1 base, J lost 8 bases, and 14 bases lay in between. CDR1 is SGHAT, CDR2 FQNNGV, per germline. The CDR3 loop is CASSLGVTGGGYTF. The CDR3 region has the DNA TGTGCCAGCAGCTTAGGGGTAACGGGAGGAGGCTACACCTTC.

The chain combines TRBV6-1 with TRBJ2-3, with 8 bases fitting TRBD2. The V gene's germline CDR1 is MNHNS and CDR2 SASEGT. The CDR3 extends over 16 amino acids. The V and J ends lost 3 bases and 4 bases, in that order; junction bases with no gene match: 9. The CDR3 here is CASSEGTSRVADTQYF. CDR3 nucleotides: TGTGCCAGCAGTGAGGGGACTAGTCGCGTCGCAGATACGCAGTATTTT.

The rearrangement joins TRBV7-3 to TRBJ2-3; 9 bases fit TRBD2. Looked up from germline, CDR1 is SGHTA and CDR2 is FQGTGA. This CDR3 is 15 amino acids long. The trim removed 5 bases at V and 8 bases at J, leaving 11 bases unmatched. The CDR3 spells CASSPSSGAHATQYF. The CDR3 nucleotides are TGTGCCAGCAGCCCGTCTAGCGGGGCTCACGCTACGCAGTATTTT.

This rearrangement joins TRBV7-3 to TRBJ2-1; D remains ambiguous. Trimming shortened V by 1 base and J by 5 bases, and 6 bases separated the two germline ends. The CDR3 is made up of 13 amino acids. The germline CDR1 and CDR2 sequences are SGHTA and FQGTGA. The CDR3 DNA reads TGTGCCAGCAGCTTAAACAGTGACAATGAGCAGTTCTTC. Residues: CASSLNSDNEQFF.

This chain connects TRBV5-1 to TRBJ2-7, with 8 bases identical to TRBD1. CDR3 size: 15 residues. Losses at the gene ends were 0 bases for V and 1 base for J; bases not matched to a gene: 3. The germline V gene has CDR1 SGHRS and CDR2 YFSETQ. DNA for the CDR3: TGCGCCAGCAGCTTGGCGCAGGGGGCATCCTACGAGCAGTACTTC. Residues: CASSLAQGASYEQYF.

This chain links TRBV24-1 with TRBJ2-2, with 8 bases lining up with TRBD1. CDR3 length: 15 residues. The trim removed 6 bases at V and 4 bases at J, leaving 6 bases unmatched. Looked up from germline, CDR1 is KGHDR and CDR2 is SFDVKD. The CDR3 DNA reads as TGTGCCACCAGTCCTGACAGGGGCGCCACCGGGGAGCTGTTTTTT. Its protein product is CATSPDRGATGELFF.

The gene calls are TRBV7-2 and TRBJ2-2; 12 positions match TRBD2. V dropped 6 bases and J dropped 7; count of bases not matched to a gene: 3. This CDR3 is 14 amino acids long. Germline values: CDR1 SGHTA, CDR2 FQGNSA. CDR3 coding DNA: TGTGCCAGCAGACTAGCGGGGGGCGACGGGGAGCTGTTTTTT. Translation gives CASRLAGGDGELFF.

The V and J genes are TRBV6-2 or TRBV6-3 and TRBJ2-2; TRBD1 matches at 10 bases. Germline CDR1 and CDR2: MNHEY and SVGEGT. With V trimmed by 4 bases and J by 4 bases, 6 bases remained unmatched. The CDR3 totals 16 residues. CDR3 nucleotide sequence: TGTGCCAGCAGTTCGACAGGGGGCTCGGGCACCGGGGAGCTGTTTTTT. Translating gives CASSSTGGSGTGELFF.

The chain uses TRBV19 and TRBJ2-2; D remains unclear. The V and J ends lost 7 bases and 6 bases respectively, with 6 bases between them. The CDR3 is 11 residues long. From germline, CDR1 is LNHDA and CDR2 SQIVND (reference sequence). The CDR3: CASNLAGELFF. The CDR3 DNA is TGTGCCAGTAATCTCGCCGGGGAGCTGTTTTTT.

This clone was detected only once. The chain employs TRBV5-1 and TRBJ2-1, with 13 bases identical to TRBD2. V lost 4 bases to trimming and J lost 4 bases; unmatched junction nucleotides: 5. The CDR3 is 16 amino acids. Germline assignment: CDR1 SGHRS and CDR2 YFSETQ. CDR3 sequence reads: CASSLGTSGNYNEQFF. The CDR3 DNA sequence: TGCGCCAGCAGCCTCGGGACTAGCGGGAATTACAATGAGCAGTTCTTC.

The chain employs TRBV5-1 and TRBJ1-4; the D gene is possibly TRBD1 (6 bases). V was shortened by 0 bases and J by 4 bases, with 10 bases between the two germline ends. This CDR3 region has 15 residues. The germline CDR1 and CDR2 sequences are SGHRS and YFSETQ. The CDR3 sequence: CASSLGAGDNEKLFF. The CDR3 nucleotides read TGCGCCAGCAGCTTGGGGGCAGGGGATAATGAAAAACTGTTTTTT.

The chain combines TRBV24-1 with TRBJ1-1, with D unclear. Germline V gives CDR1 KGHDR, CDR2 SFDVKD. Trimming shortened V by 6 bases and J by 8 bases, and 9 bases separated the two germline ends. The CDR3 runs 11 residues. CDR3 sequence: CATSRGNEAFF. In DNA form, the CDR3 reads TGTGCCACCAGTAGAGGGAACGAAGCTTTCTTT.

The V and J genes are TRBV18 and TRBJ2-1; D possibly corresponds to TRBD2 (5 bases). Germline values: CDR1 KGHSH, CDR2 LQKENI. Trimming left V 3 bases short and J 3 bases short, with 9 bases between. This CDR3 region has 14 residues. The CDR3 protein is CASSPGRDYNEQFF. The CDR3 region has the DNA TGTGCCAGCTCACCTGGACGGGACTACAATGAGCAGTTCTTC.